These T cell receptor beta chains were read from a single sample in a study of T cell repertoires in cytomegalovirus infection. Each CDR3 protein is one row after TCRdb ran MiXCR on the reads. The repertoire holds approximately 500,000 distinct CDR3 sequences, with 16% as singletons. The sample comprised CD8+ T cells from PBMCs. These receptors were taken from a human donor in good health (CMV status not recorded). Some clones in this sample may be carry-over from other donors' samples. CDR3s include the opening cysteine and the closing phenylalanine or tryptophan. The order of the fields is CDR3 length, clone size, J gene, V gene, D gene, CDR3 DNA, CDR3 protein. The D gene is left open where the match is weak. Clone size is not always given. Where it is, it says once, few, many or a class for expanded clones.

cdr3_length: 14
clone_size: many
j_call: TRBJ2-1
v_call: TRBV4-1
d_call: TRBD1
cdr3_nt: TGCGCCAGCAGCCCGGGGACAGGGGGGAATGAGCAGTTCTTC
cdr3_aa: CASSPGTGGNEQFF

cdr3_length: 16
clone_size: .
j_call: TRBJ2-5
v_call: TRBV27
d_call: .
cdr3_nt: TGTGCCAGCAGCCTCAGGCTGGGGGGGGGCCTGGTGACCCAGTACTTC
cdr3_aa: CASSLRLGGGLVTQYF

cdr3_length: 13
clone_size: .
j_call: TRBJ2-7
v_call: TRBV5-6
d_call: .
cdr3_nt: TGTGCCAGCAGCTTGGCCGGCCTTACGGAGCAGTACTTC
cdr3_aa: CASSLAGLTEQYF

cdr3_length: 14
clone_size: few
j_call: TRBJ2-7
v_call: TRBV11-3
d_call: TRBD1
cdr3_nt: TGTGCCAGCAGCCCAGGGGGCACGGGCGGAGAGCAGTACTTC
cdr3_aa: CASSPGGTGGEQYF

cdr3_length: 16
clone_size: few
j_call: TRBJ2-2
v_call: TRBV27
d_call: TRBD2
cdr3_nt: TGTGCCAGCAGTTTAATAGCGGGAGGAGAGGACGGGGAGCTGTTTTTT
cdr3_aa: CASSLIAGGEDGELFF

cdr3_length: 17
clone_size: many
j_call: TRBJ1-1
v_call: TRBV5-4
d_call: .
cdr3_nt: TGTGCCAGCAGCTCGCCCGGGCCCCCACTTTTGAACACTGAAGCTTTCTTT
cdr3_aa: CASSSPGPPLLNTEAFF

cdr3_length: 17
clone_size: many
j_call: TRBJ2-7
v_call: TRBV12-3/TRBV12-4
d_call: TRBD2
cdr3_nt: TGTGCCAGCAGGGGACTAGCGGACTCTAGTAGCTCCTACGAGCAGTACTTC
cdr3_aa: CASRGLADSSSSYEQYF

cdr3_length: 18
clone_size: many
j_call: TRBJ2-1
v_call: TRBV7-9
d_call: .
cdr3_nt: TGTGCCAGCAGCGCGCCCGAGGCGGCGAGGACGTCCCGCAATGAGCAGTTCTTC
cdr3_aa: CASSAPEAARTSRNEQFF

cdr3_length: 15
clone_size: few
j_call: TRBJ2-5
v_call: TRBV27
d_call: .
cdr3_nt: TGTGCCAGCAGTCCCATCCTGACAAGCCAAGAGACCCAGTACTTC
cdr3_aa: CASSPILTSQETQYF

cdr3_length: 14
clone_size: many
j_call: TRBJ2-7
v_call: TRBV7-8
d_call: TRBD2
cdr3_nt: TGTGCCAGCAGCTACTCCAGGGAGGGCTACGAGCAGTACTTC
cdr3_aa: CASSYSREGYEQYF

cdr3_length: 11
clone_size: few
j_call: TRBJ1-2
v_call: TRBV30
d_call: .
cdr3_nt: TGTGCCTGGAGGGGCAGTCAAGGCTACACCTTC
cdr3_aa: CAWRGSQGYTF

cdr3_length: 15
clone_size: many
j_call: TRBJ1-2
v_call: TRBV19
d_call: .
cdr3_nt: TGTGCCAGTAGTCCCGTGAGTGGGGGGGCAGGAGGCTACACCTTC
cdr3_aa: CASSPVSGGAGGYTF

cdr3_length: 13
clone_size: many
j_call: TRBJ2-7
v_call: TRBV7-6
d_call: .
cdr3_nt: TGTGCCAGCAGCTTCGGGGATTTATACGAGCAGTACTTC
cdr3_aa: CASSFGDLYEQYF

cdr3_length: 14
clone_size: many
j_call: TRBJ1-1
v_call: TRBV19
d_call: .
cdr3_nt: TGTGCCAGTACCGAAGGCAGAATGAACACTGAAGCTTTCTTT
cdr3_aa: CASTEGRMNTEAFF

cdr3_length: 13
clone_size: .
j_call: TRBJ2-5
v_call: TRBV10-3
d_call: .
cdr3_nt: TGTGCCATCAGTGACAGGTCCCAAGAGACCCAGTACTTC
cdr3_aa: CAISDRSQETQYF

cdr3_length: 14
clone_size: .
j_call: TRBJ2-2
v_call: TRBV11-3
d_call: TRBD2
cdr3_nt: TGTGCCAGCAGCCCGGGACTAGCGGGTCGGGAGCTGTTTTTT
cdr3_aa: CASSPGLAGRELFF

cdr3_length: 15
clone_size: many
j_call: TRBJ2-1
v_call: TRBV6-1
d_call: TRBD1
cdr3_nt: TGTGCCAGCAGGGTTGGGACAGCAACCTACAATGAGCAGTTCTTC
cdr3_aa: CASRVGTATYNEQFF

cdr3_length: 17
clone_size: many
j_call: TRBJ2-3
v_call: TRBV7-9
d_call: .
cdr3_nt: TGTGCCAGCAGCTTAGCCTTCGACGGCGGTAGCACAGATACGCAGTATTTT
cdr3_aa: CASSLAFDGGSTDTQYF

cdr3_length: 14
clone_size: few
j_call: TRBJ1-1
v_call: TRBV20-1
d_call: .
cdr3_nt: TGCAGTGCTAGATATCCAGGAAGAAACACTGAAGCTTTCTTT
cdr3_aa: CSARYPGRNTEAFF

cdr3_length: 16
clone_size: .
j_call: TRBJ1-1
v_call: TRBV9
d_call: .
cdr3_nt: TGTGCCAGCAGCCTCCTTGGGTTTCTAGGGGACACTGAAGCTTTCTTT
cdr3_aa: CASSLLGFLGDTEAFF

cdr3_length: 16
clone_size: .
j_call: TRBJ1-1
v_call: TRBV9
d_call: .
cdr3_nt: TGTGCCAGCAGCGTAGGTTTAGAGGGAACGAACACTGAAGCTTTCTTT
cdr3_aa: CASSVGLEGTNTEAFF

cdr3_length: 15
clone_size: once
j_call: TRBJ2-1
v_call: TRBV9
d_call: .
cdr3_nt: TGTGCCAGCAGCGTAGATATCAACTCCTACAATGAGCAGTTCTTC
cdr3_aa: CASSVDINSYNEQFF

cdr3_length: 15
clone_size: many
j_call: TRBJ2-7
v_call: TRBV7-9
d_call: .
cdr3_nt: TGTGCCAGCAGCGCGGTAGAGGCGGGCATGGACGAGCAGTACTTC
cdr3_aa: CASSAVEAGMDEQYF

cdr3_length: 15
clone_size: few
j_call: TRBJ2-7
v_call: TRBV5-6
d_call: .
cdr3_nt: TGTGCCAGCACCATTGGGGGTAGGAGCGCTCGCGAGCAGTACTTC
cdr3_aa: CASTIGGRSAREQYF

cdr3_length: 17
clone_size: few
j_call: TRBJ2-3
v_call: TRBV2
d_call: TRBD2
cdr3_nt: TGTGCCAGCAGTGAAGCGGAGACTCTAGCGGGAGTAGATACGCAGTATTTT
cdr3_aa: CASSEAETLAGVDTQYF

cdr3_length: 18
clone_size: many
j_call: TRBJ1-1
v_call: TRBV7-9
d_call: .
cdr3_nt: TGTGCCAGCAGCTTACCGGGGGGAGACTCCCCGGGGAGCACTGAAGCTTTCTTT
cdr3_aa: CASSLPGGDSPGSTEAFF

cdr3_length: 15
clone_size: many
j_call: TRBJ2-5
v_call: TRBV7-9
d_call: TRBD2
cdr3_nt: TGTGCCAGCAGCCCCGGGACTAGCGGGGAAGAGACCCAGTACTTC
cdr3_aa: CASSPGTSGEETQYF

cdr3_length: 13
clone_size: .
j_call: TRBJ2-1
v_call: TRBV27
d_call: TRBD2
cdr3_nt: TGTGCCAGCACCCGACGGGGGGACAATGAGCAGTTCTTC
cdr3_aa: CASTRRGDNEQFF

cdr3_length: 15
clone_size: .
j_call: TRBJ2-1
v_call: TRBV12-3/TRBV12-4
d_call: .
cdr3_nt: TGTGCCAGCAGTTTACTGGGGGCCCACAACAATGAGCAGTTCTTC
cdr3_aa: CASSLLGAHNNEQFF

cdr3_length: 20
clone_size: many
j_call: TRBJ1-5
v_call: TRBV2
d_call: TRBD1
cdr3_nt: TGTGCCAGCAGTGAATCCGACAGGGCCATCCTTCTATATAGCAATCAGCCCCAGCATTTT
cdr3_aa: CASSESDRAILLYSNQPQHF

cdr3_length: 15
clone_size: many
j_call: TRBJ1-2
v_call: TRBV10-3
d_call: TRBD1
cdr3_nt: TGTGCCATCAGTGAGACGAAGGGGGCGAACTATGGCTACACCTTC
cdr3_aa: CAISETKGANYGYTF

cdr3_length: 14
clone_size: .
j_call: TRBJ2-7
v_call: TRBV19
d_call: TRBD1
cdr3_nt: TGTGCCAGTACCCCCGGGGACAGAATATACGAGCAGTACTTC
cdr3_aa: CASTPGDRIYEQYF

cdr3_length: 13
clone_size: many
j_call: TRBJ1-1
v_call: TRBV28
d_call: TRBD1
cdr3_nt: TGTGCCAGCAGTTTAACGGGACAGAGTGAAGCTTTCTTT
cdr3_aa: CASSLTGQSEAFF

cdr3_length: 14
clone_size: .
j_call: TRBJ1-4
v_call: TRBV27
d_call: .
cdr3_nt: TGTGCCAGCAGCTTACTAGGGGCAAAGGAAAAACTGTTTTTT
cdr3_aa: CASSLLGAKEKLFF

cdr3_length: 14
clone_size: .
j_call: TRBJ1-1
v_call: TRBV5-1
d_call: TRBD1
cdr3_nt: TGCGCCAGCAGCTTGGCCTGGGAGACAGGGGAAGCTTTCTTT
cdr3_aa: CASSLAWETGEAFF

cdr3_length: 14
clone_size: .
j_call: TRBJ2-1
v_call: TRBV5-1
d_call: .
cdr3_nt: TGCGCCAGCAGCGTGAGGCTAGAAAGGGATGAGCAGTTCTTC
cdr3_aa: CASSVRLERDEQFF

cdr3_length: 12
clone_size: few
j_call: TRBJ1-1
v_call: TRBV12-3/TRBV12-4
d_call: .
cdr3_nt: TGTGCCAGCAGTTGGGAGAGCACTGAAGCTTTCTTT
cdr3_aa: CASSWESTEAFF

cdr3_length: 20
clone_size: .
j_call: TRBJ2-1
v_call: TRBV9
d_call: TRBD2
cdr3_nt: TGTGCCAGCAGCTCCCCGGGGGCTAGCGGGAGGTCACGAGGATACAATGAGCAGTTCTTC
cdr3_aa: CASSSPGASGRSRGYNEQFF

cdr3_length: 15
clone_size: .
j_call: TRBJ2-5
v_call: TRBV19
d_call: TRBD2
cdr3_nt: TGTGCCAGTAGTATAGGAGCGGGGGGCAAAGAGACCCAGTACTTC
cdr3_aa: CASSIGAGGKETQYF

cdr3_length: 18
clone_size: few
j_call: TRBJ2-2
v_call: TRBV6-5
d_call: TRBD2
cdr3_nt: TGTGCCAGCAGTTACTCGCGGGGGGGAACCGAGAGCACCGGGGAGCTGTTTTTT
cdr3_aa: CASSYSRGGTESTGELFF

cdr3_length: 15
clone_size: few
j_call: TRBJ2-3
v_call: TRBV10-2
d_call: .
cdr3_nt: TGCGCCAGCAGTGACCAATCAGCAGTCACAGATACGCAGTATTTT
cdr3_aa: CASSDQSAVTDTQYF

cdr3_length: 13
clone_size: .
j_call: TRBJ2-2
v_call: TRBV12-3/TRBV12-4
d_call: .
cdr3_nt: TGTGCCAGCAGTTTAGGAGCGTTCCGGGAGCTGTTTTTT
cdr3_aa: CASSLGAFRELFF

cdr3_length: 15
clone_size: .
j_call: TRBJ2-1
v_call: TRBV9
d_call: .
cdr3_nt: TGTGCCAGCAGCGTAGGCAGGACCTTACGGGACGAGCAGTTCTTC
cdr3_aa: CASSVGRTLRDEQFF

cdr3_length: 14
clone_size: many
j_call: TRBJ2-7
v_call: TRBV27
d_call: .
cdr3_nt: TGTGCCAGCAGACCCGGGACCAGGGTGGACGAGCAGTACTTC
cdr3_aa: CASRPGTRVDEQYF

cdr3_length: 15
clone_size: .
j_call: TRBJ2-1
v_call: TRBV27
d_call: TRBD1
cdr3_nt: TGTGCCAGCAGTACGGACAGGGGGCCGGGCAATGAGCAGTTCTTC
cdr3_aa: CASSTDRGPGNEQFF

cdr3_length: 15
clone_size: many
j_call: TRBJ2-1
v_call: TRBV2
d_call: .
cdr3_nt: TGTGCCAGCAGTGAGGTTGAGAGGGGGAACAATGAGCAGTTCTTC
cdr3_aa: CASSEVERGNNEQFF

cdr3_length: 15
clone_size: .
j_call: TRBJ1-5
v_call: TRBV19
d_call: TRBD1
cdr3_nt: TGTGCCACCAACTACAGGGGGCGTGGGGATCAGCCCCAGCATTTT
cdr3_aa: CATNYRGRGDQPQHF

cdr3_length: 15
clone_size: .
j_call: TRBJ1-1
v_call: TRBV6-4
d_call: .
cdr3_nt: TGTGCCAGCCCCAAGGATGGACAGCGGGACACTGAAGCTTTCTTT
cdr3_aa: CASPKDGQRDTEAFF

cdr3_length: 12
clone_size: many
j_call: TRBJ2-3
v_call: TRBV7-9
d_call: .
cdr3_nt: TGTGCCAGCAGCTATACGGAAAGCAAGCAGTATTTT
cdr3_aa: CASSYTESKQYF

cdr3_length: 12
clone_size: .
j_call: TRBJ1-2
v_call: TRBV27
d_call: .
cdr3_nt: TGTGCCAGCAGTCCCAACAGGGTTGGCTACACCTTC
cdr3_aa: CASSPNRVGYTF

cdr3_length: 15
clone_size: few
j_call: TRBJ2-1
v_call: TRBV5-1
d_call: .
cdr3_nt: TGCGCCAGCAGCTTGGCAGGGATTACCTACAATGAGCAGTTCTTC
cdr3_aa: CASSLAGITYNEQFF

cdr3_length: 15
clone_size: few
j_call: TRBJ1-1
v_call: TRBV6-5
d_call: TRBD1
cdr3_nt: TGTGCCAGCAGTCCTTACCGCACAGGGGTAGGTGAAGCTTTCTTT
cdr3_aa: CASSPYRTGVGEAFF

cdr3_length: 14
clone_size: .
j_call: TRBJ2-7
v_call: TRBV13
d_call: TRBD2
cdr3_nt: TGTGCCAGCAGCCTCGCCAGCGGGGGGGCCGAGCAGTACTTC
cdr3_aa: CASSLASGGAEQYF

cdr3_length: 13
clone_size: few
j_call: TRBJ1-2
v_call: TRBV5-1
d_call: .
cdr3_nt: TGCGCCAGCAGCTTGAAGCGGGGAGGAGGCTACACCTTC
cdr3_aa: CASSLKRGGGYTF

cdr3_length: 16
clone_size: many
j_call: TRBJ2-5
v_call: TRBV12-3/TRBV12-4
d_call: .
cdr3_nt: TGTGCCAGCAGTTTTCCAGCAGGGGATGTAAAAGAGACCCAGTACTTC
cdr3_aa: CASSFPAGDVKETQYF

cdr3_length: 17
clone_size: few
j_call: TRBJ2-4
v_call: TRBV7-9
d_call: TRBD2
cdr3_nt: TGTGCCAGCAGCTCCCGGGGAGCGGGAGACTCCAAAAACATTCAGTACTTC
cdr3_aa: CASSSRGAGDSKNIQYF

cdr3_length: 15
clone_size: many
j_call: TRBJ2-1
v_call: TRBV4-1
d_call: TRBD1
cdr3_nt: TGCGCCAGCAGCCAGTTGACAGGGACCTACAATGAGCAGTTCTTC
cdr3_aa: CASSQLTGTYNEQFF